A few counts support the clone carrying this T cell receptor (beta chain). Its target is unknown. This specimen belongs to a study of blood T cells in healthy people across ages. Study-level background: Template switching picked up about one barcoded beta molecule for each two T cells. Study-wide findings and caveats: Naive and antigen-experienced cells could not be conclusively compared, given unsorted PBMCs.

For every donor, a draw yielded approximately 9.9 milliliters of peripheral blood. V was pared by 1 base and J by 3 bases, with 18 bases between. Germline V gene data show CDR1 as SGHTA and CDR2 as FQGNSA. The CDR3 spans 17 residues. For the second PCR, which ran for about 7 to 12 cycles, a sample-barcoded 5' primer and a J-beta primer mix were used. One entry per CDR3 protein, called by TCRdb with MiXCR from the 5' RACE reads. The table lists 700,000 to 950,000 distinct CDR3 sequences, nearly 60% of them singletons. The chain combines TRBV7-2 with TRBJ1-2, with a weak D call TRBD1 (5 bases). This sequence was found in a man younger than 45 in good health. Sequenced material: blood. The CDR3 loop reads CASSLDLGRWGDYGYTF. DNA of the CDR3: TGTGCCAGCAGCTTAGATCTAGGTAGATGGGGGGACTATGGCTACACCTTC.